These T cell receptor beta chains were read from a single sample in a study of T cells in tuberculosis. Only in-frame clones appear in the TCRdb table, and some are missing; sequencing was by immunoSEQ multiplex PCR. The sample comprises under 45,000 clones, about 93% of which are singletons, and over 6.5% rests with the top ten. What was sequenced was PBMCs. The receptors derive from a donor aged 10 to 29 with latent tuberculosis or without tuberculosis infection. Both conserved end residues are part of each CDR3. D genes are given only for firm matches. Size is stated for part of the rows, as once, few or many counts, or as a class when the clone is expanded.

j_call v_call clone_size d_call cdr3_nt cdr3_aa
TRBJ1-2 TRBV6-6 - - TGTGCCAGCAGTTACTTTGTACAGGGCCACTATGGCTACACCTTC CASSYFVQGHYGYTF
TRBJ2-7 TRBV6-1 - - TGTGCCAGCAGCGCGGGGACCTACGAGCAGTACTTC CASSAGTYEQYF
TRBJ1-5 TRBV7-2 - TRBD1 TGTGCCAGCAGCCTACTAGGGACAGGGGGGAATCAGCCCCAGCATTTT CASSLLGTGGNQPQHF
TRBJ1-2 TRBV4-1 - TRBD1 TGCGCCAGCAGCCAAGTTTTGGGTTCGGACAGGGATTATGGCTACACCTTC CASSQVLGSDRDYGYTF
TRBJ2-3 TRBV27 - - TGTGCCAACAGTTTATCCTTCCATGAGCATAGCACAGATACGCAGTATTTT CANSLSFHEHSTDTQYF
TRBJ2-7 TRBV29-1 - TRBD2 TGCAGCGTGGGGGGGGACTCCTACGAGCAGTACTTC CSVGGDSYEQYF
TRBJ2-3 TRBV23-1 once - TGCGCCAGCAGTCTTTTCAGGGGACCAAGCACAGATACGCAGTATTTT CASSLFRGPSTDTQYF
TRBJ1-4 TRBV9 - - TGTGCCAGCAGCCTCCGGACAGCCGCGACGGGAAGACTGTTTTTT CASSLRTAATGRLFF
TRBJ2-3 TRBV9 - - TGTGCCAGCAGCGTAGACGGGGGCACAGATACGCAGTATTTT CASSVDGGTDTQYF
TRBJ1-1 TRBV9 - - TGTGCCAGCAGCCCCCAACAGGGGAACACTGAAGCTTTCTTT CASSPQQGNTEAFF
TRBJ1-2 TRBV2 - - TGTGCCAGCAGCCCGACAGCGAACTATGGCTACACCTTC CASSPTANYGYTF
TRBJ1-2 TRBV6-4 - TRBD1 TGTGCCAGCAGTAACGGACAGGGGATACATGGCTACACCTTC CASSNGQGIHGYTF
TRBJ2-5 TRBV11-3 once - TGTGCCAGCAGCTTATCAGGGTCCCAAGAGACCCAGTACTTC CASSLSGSQETQYF
TRBJ1-6 TRBV25-1 - - TGTGCCAGCAGTACCGGGACTCAGAATTCACCCCTCCACTTT CASSTGTQNSPLHF
TRBJ1-2 TRBV5-4 medium-sized - TGTGCCAGCAGCTTGGGACCAGGGGATGTTGACGGCTACACCTTC CASSLGPGDVDGYTF
TRBJ1-1 TRBV9 once - TGTGCCAGCAGCGTAGGGACATCGGAAGGAGCTTTCTTT CASSVGTSEGAFF
TRBJ2-2 TRBV4-1 once - TGCGCCAGCAGCCGTGGACAGGGAGGGGGGGAGCTGTTTTTT CASSRGQGGGELFF
TRBJ1-2 TRBV2 once TRBD1 TGTGCCAGCAGTGAAGTGAGGACAGGGACATGGGATGGCTACACCTTC CASSEVRTGTWDGYTF
TRBJ1-1 TRBV5-4 - TRBD1 TGTGCCAGCAGCTCAAAGGGACAGGTCCCGAACACTGAAGCTTTCTTT CASSSKGQVPNTEAFF
TRBJ1-5 TRBV27 - - TGTGCCAGCAGTGACGGGAGGTGTCAGCCCCAGCATTTT CASSDGRCQPQHF
TRBJ2-3 TRBV4-1 - - TGCGCCAGCAGCCAAGACCGGACACGCACAGATACGCAGTATTTT CASSQDRTRTDTQYF
TRBJ2-1 TRBV18 few TRBD2 TGTGCCAGCTCACCCCTAGCGGGGGGCTGGAATGAGCAGTTCTTC CASSPLAGGWNEQFF
TRBJ2-1 TRBV27 - - TGTGCCAGCAGACCACAGGAACCTACAAGAGAGCAGTTCTTC CASRPQEPTREQFF
TRBJ1-2 TRBV6-5 - TRBD1 TGTGCCAGCGGATTCTTCAGGGGGCGCGAAACTGGCTACACCTTC CASGFFRGRETGYTF
TRBJ1-1 TRBV7-8 - TRBD1 TGTGCCAGCAGCCCTTTTGGGACAGTCAACACTGAAGCTTTCTTT CASSPFGTVNTEAFF
TRBJ2-1 TRBV7-8 - - TGTGCCAGCAGCTTAATTCGGGTTAACAATGAGCAGTTCTTC CASSLIRVNNEQFF
TRBJ2-1 TRBV6-5 - TRBD1 TGTGCCAGCAGTTACGAGGGCAGGGGGTTTCACAATGAGCAGTTCTTC CASSYEGRGFHNEQFF
TRBJ1-3 TRBV4-3 - - TGCGCCAGCAGCCAAGAAGGGAGCGCTGGAAACACCATATATTTT CASSQEGSAGNTIYF
TRBJ2-3 TRBV2 - - TGTGCCAGCAGTGAACAGGGCGGGGACACAGATACGCAGTATTTT CASSEQGGDTDTQYF
TRBJ1-2 TRBV6-5 - TRBD1 TGTGCCAGCGGACAGGGGGCTAACTATGGCTACACCTTC CASGQGANYGYTF
TRBJ2-3 TRBV18 - TRBD1 TGTGCCAGCTCACCACCGATGACAGGGACCCTCACAGATACGCAGTATTTT CASSPPMTGTLTDTQYF
TRBJ1-2 TRBV6-5 - TRBD1 TGTGCCAGCAGTTACCGGGACAGCTCCTATGGCTACACCTTC CASSYRDSSYGYTF
TRBJ2-4 TRBV19 once TRBD2 TGTGCCAGCACTAGCGGGGGGGCTCTATCCAAAAACATTCAGTACTTC CASTSGGALSKNIQYF
TRBJ2-1 TRBV5-8 - - TGTGCCAGCAGCCAAACAGGGAGCTCCTACAATGAGCAGTTCTTC CASSQTGSSYNEQFF
TRBJ2-1 TRBV10-2 - TRBD2 TGCGCCAGCAGACTTCATAGCGGGAGCTCCTACAATGAGCAGTTCTTC CASRLHSGSSYNEQFF
TRBJ1-2 TRBV18 - - TGTGCCAGCTCACCACAGGGGGGGATCTTGCTTGGCTACACCTTC CASSPQGGILLGYTF
TRBJ2-1 TRBV7-2 - - TGTGCCAGCAGCTTAGCTCTGGGGGGATCCTACAATGAGCAGTTCTTC CASSLALGGSYNEQFF
TRBJ1-1 TRBV18 - - TGTGCCAGCTCACCACTCAATGTGTACACTGAAGCTTTCTTT CASSPLNVYTEAFF
TRBJ1-1 TRBV7-6 once TRBD1 TGTGCCAGCAGCCGACAGGGGGCGAAGGACACTGAAGCTTTCTTT CASSRQGAKDTEAFF
TRBJ2-6 TRBV11-2 - TRBD1 TGTGCCAGCAGCTCAGGGACAGGAGGCCCGGCCGGGGCCAACGTCCTGACTTTC CASSSGTGGPAGANVLTF
TRBJ2-7 TRBV30 - TRBD1 TGTGCCTGGAGTGTGGTAGGGGGCGGCGAGCAGTACTTC CAWSVVGGGEQYF
TRBJ2-1 TRBV27 - TRBD2 TGTGCCAGCAGTTTATCGGGAGGGCTAGCGGGGAGCAATGAGCAGTTCTTC CASSLSGGLAGSNEQFF
TRBJ2-2 TRBV4-2 - - TGTGCCAGCAGCCTAACAGGGAGCACCGGGGAGCTGTTTTTT CASSLTGSTGELFF
TRBJ2-7 TRBV6-5 - - TGTGCCAGCAGTTACTCGACTCCCACCTCCTACGAGCAGTACTTC CASSYSTPTSYEQYF
TRBJ1-2 TRBV9 - - TGTGCCAGCAGCGTAGCTCCGGGGGAAGACTATGGCTACACCTTC CASSVAPGEDYGYTF
TRBJ1-3 TRBV4-2 - TRBD1 TGTGCCAGCAGCCCTAGACAGGGTATCGCTGGAAACACCATATATTTT CASSPRQGIAGNTIYF
TRBJ1-5 TRBV5-6 - - TGTGCCAGCAGCTTGGCGTTGGGCACCCATCAGCCCCAGCATTTT CASSLALGTHQPQHF
TRBJ2-1 TRBV6-1 - - TGTGCCAGCAGTGAAGCGCCCAGGCTGAGCTCCTACAATGAGCAGTTCTTC CASSEAPRLSSYNEQFF
TRBJ2-1 TRBV12-5 - - TGTGCTAGTGGTTTGGTACGGCAAGGAGGGGAAGCCTACAATGAGCAGTTCTTC CASGLVRQGGEAYNEQFF
TRBJ2-2 TRBV4-3 - - TGCGCCAGCAGCCAAGATCGGGTGAACACCGGGGAGCTGTTTTTT CASSQDRVNTGELFF
TRBJ1-1 TRBV6-6 - - TGTGCCAGCAGCATGACAGTTAACACTGAAGCTTTCTTT CASSMTVNTEAFF
TRBJ2-1 TRBV12-5 - TRBD1 TGTGCTAGTGGTTTGGGGAACAGGGGTCCTGAGCAGTTCTTC CASGLGNRGPEQFF
TRBJ2-7 TRBV7-8 - - TGTGCCAGCAGCTTAGCGACTCGGGGGTTCTCCTACGAGCAGTACTTC CASSLATRGFSYEQYF